This TCR beta chain originates from a study of CD8+CD57+ T cells in acquired aplastic anemia (dated by TCRdb to 2016 to 2019). Broadly, across the study: Extracted DNA from sorted CD4+ and CD8+ cells averaged around 3.3 ug, ranging from roughly 0.17 to 30 ug. An average of roughly 10 million reads for CD4+ cells and 11 million to 13 million reads for CD8+ cells was obtained from healthy donor samples.

Genomic DNA was used as template for profiling of TCR beta VDJ combinations and CDR3 sequences. An Illumina HiSeq 2000 was the platform used for TCR repertoire sequencing. Concerning the study's data processing: Repertoire assessment relied on Simpson's diversity index, CDR3 size and DJ length profiles, and TRBV/TRBJ rearrangement plots. The most abundant DNA sequence in the deep sequencing data was taken as the immunodominant clone. CDR3 amino acid sequences were checked for sharing across subjects and were also compared against the VDJdb database and published repertoires. The public reads were reanalyzed by TCRdb: fastp trimming at Q25, MiXCR alignment, in-frame beta chains only. Entries are consolidated by CDR3 protein sequence, retaining the most common genes and DNA. The V and J calls reflect TCRdb's pipeline rather than the authors' work. Counted in this sample were some 170,000 distinct CDR3 sequences; around 40% of them appeared once. About 1.1% of the sample is held by the ten biggest clonotypes.

Comments on this clonotype: The antigen this receptor binds is unknown. A much larger clonotype is one base distant, so this may be a read error.

Study-wide conclusions, independent of this receptor: Roughly 31 CD8+ CDR3 sequences were shared between patients and controls but appeared highly expressed in patients and within their immunodominant clones. CD8+ Simpson's diversity did not differ significantly between patients and healthy controls (P=0.060).

The study deep-sequenced TCR repertoires of sorted CD4+ and CD8+ blood T cells from severe aplastic anemia patients and healthy subjects. Ficoll-Paque density gradient centrifugation was used to isolate peripheral blood mononuclear cells. Before DNA extraction, CD4+ and CD8+ T cells were sorted by FACS or by magnetic beads. CDR1 and CDR2 (LGHNA, YSLEER) derive from the germline V gene. The junction carries 23 bases between V and J, which are trimmed by 2 bases and 3 bases respectively. The CDR3 sequence holds 18 residues, the cysteine and phenylalanine included. The CDR3 DNA has 54 bases and is translated from base 1.

Sequenced: sorted CD4+, CD8+, or CD8+CD57+ T cells (not recorded which) from PBMCs. The TCR comes from a human donor in good health. The chain links TRBV4-3 with TRBJ2-7, with the D gene uncertain. The nucleotide sequence reads as follows: TGCGCCAGCAGCCAAACCGCGGACCGACTTGGGATTTACTACGAGCAGTACTTC. This sequence encodes CASSQTADRLGIYYEQYF.